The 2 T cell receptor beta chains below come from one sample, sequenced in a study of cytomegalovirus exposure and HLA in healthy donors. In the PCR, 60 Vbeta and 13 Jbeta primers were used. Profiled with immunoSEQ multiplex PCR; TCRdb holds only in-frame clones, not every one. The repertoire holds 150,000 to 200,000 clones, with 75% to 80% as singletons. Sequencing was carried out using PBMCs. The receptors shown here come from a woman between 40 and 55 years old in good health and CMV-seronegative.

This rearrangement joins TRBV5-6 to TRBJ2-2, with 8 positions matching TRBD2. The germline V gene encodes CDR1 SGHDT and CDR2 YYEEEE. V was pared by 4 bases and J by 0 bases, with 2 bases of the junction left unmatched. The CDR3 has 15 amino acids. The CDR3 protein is CASSVGLANTGELFF. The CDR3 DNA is TGTGCCAGCAGCGTGGGACTAGCGAACACCGGGGAGCTGTTTTTT.

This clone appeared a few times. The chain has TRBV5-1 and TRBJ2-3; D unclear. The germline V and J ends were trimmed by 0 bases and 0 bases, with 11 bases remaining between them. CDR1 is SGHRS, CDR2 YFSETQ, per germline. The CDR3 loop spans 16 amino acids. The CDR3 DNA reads TGCGCCAGCAGCTTGGGGTCGACACCTAGCACAGATACGCAGTATTTT. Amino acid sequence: CASSLGSTPSTDTQYF.